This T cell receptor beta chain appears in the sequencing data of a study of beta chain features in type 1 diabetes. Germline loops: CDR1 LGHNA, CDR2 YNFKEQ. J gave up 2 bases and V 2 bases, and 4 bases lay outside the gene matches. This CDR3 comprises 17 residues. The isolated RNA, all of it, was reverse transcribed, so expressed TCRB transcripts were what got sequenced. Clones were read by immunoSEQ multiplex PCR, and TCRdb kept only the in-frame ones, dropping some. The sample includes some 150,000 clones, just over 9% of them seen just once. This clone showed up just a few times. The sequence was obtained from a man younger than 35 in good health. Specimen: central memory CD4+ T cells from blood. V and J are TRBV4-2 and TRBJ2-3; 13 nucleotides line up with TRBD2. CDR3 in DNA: TGTGCCAGCAGCCAAATGACTAGCGGGGGGTCCACAGATACGCAGTATTTT. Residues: CASSQMTSGGSTDTQYF.